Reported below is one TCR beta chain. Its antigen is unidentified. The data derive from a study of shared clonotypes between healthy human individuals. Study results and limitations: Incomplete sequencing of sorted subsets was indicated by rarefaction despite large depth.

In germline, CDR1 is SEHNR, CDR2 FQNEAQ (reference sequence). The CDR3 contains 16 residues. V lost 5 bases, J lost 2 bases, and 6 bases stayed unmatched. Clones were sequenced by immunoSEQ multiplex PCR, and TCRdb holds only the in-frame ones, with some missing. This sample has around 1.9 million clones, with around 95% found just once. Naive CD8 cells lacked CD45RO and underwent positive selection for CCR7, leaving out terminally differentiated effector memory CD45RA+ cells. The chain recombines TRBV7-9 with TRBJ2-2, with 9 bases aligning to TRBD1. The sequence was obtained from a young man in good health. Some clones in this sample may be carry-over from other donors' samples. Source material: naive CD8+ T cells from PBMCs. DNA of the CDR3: TGTGCCAGCAGCCCTAGGGACAGGGAAAACACCGGGGAGCTGTTTTTT. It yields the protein CASSPRDRENTGELFF.